This T cell receptor (beta chain) is from a study of somatic mutations in cytotoxic T cells in rheumatoid arthritis. Study observations and caveats: With age, CD8+ clonality increased in rheumatoid arthritis patients, whereas no such increase appeared in healthy controls. A largest CD8+ clone above 20% of CD8+ cells occurred in about an eighth of the roughly 65 patients.

This table comes from immunoSEQ multiplex PCR, and its TCRdb copy is limited to in-frame clones, with some not included. The table includes under 20,000 clones, more than 70% detected once. Germline V gene lookup returns CDR1 SQVTM and CDR2 ANQGSEA. Trimming took off 5 bases at V and 8 bases at J, with 18 bases between the two ends. The CDR3 is 13 residues long. In this sample, this clone turned up a few times. Its antigen is not identified. This TCR derives from an adult with rheumatoid arthritis. The sample comprised CD8+ T cells sorted from blood. The chain employs TRBV29-1 and TRBJ1-2; possibly TRBD1 for D (6 bases). CDR3 sequence reads: CSVFGHREEGYTF. The CDR3 DNA reads as TGCAGCGTTTTTGGCCACAGGGAGGAAGGCTACACCTTC.